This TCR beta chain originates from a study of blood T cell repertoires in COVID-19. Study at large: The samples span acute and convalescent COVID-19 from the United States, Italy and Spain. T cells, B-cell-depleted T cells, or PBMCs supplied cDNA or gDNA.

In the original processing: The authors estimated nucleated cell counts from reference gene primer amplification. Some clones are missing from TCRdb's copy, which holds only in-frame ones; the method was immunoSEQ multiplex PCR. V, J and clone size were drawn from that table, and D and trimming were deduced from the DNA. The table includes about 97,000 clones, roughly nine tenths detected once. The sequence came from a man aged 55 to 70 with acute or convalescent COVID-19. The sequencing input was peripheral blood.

CDR3 nucleotides: TGTGCCAGCTCACCGGGCTCACCCCAAGCGGCTTCCTATGGCTACACCTTC. Its translation: CASSPGSPQAASYGYTF. The chain has TRBV18 and TRBJ1-2, with D unclear. Trimming removed 3 bases from V and 4 bases from J, with 21 bases in between. CDR1 and CDR2 from the germline V gene are KGHSH and LQKENI. This CDR3 contains 17 residues.